The clone carrying this TCR beta chain was recorded many times. Noted time point: sample taken at primary tumor resection. There were some 76 donors, all of them untreated patients with early-stage non-small cell lung cancer. This record belongs to a study of spatial heterogeneity in lung cancer. TCRdb reprocessed the 5' RACE reads with MiXCR, giving one entry per CDR3 protein. In the table there are roughly 40,000 distinct CDR3 sequences, about 6.5% of which are singletons. The receptor comes from a female donor with early-stage non-small cell lung cancer. Sequencing used PBMCs, obtained at surgery.

The CDR3 is CASSYPTATLLHTDTQYF. As DNA, the CDR3 is TGTGCCAGCAGTTACCCGACAGCGACCCTCCTGCACACAGATACGCAGTATTTT. V is TRBV6-6 and J is TRBJ2-3, with a tentative D call TRBD1 (5 bases). The CDR3 is made up of 18 amino acids. The germline gives CDR1 MNHNY, CDR2 SVGAGI (reference sequence). Trimming removed 2 bases at V and 2 bases at J, with 20 bases between.